Below are 16 T cell receptor beta chains sequenced from a single sample in a study of identical twins. A single record per CDR3 protein comes from TCRdb applying MiXCR to the 5' RACE reads. The data show roughly 1,500,000 distinct CDR3 sequences, about 30% seen once. Source material: cord blood. These receptors originate from a newborn girl in good health.

This clonotype was seen ten or more times. The chain links TRBV4-1 to TRBJ2-3, with 12 bases fitting TRBD2. This CDR3 is built from 17 residues. Germline V gene data show CDR1 as MGHRA and CDR2 as YSYEKL. V lost 1 base and J lost 4; bases outside the gene matches: 6. In DNA form, the CDR3 reads TGCGCCAGCAGCCAAGCGGCTAGCGGGGGGGCTTCAGATACGCAGTATTTT. Translating it yields CASSQAASGGASDTQYF.

The sample holds a few counts of this clonotype. The chain joins TRBV30 to TRBJ2-7, with D tentatively TRBD2 (7 bases). The CDR3 runs 14 residues. The germline CDR1 and CDR2 sequences are GTSNPN and SVGIG (reference sequence). The V end lost 2 bases, the J end lost 3 bases, and 14 bases lay between the germline ends. The CDR3 reads CAWSLGGPFYEQYF. CDR3 bases: TGTGCCTGGAGTTTGGGGGGGCCTTTCTACGAGCAGTACTTC. The complete variable domain, with remaining parts taken from reference TRBV30 and TRBJ2-7, reads SQTIHQWPATLVQPVGSPLSLECTVEGTSNPNLYWYRQAAGRGLQLLFYSVGIGQISSEVPQNLSASRPQDRQFILSSKKLLLSDSGFYLCAWSLGGPFYEQYFGPGTRLTVT.

V usage is TRBV4-1 and J usage is TRBJ2-5, with D maybe TRBD2 (7 bases). The J call may not be correct, given that the DNA end is closer to TRBJ2-1. The CDR3 runs 14 residues. CDR1 MGHRA and CDR2 YSYEKL come from the germline V gene. The CDR3 DNA reads as TGCGCCAGCAGCCCGCGGGGGCTCCAAGAGACCCAGTTCTTC. Protein sequence: CASSPRGLQETQFF.

The chain uses TRBV9 and TRBJ2-7; unclear D gene. This CDR3 has 15 amino acids. V was pared by 3 bases and J by 0 bases, with 13 bases between. The V gene's germline CDR1 is SGDLS and CDR2 YYNGEE. The CDR3 nucleotides read TGTGCCAGCAGCGGAGATACATGGTCCTCCTACGAGCAGTACTTC. It is translated as CASSGDTWSSYEQYF. Full variable domain (outside the CDR3, taken from reference TRBV9 and TRBJ2-7): DSGVTQTPKHLITATGQRVTLRCSPRSGDLSVYWYQQSLDQGLQFLIQYYNGEERAKGNILERFSAQQFPDLHSELNLSSLELGDSALYFCASSGDTWSSYEQYFGPGTRLTVT.

The V call is TRBV5-1, the J call TRBJ2-3; 10 bases match TRBD2. CDR3 length: 14 amino acids. Germline V lookup: CDR1 SGHRS, CDR2 YFSETQ. V shed 7 bases, J shed 6 bases, and the junction held 8 bases outside the gene matches. This CDR3 is CASGTGTSEDTQYF. Written as DNA, the CDR3 is TGCGCCAGCGGAACCGGGACTAGCGAGGATACGCAGTATTTT.

In this sample, this clonotype turned up a few times. V gene TRBV28 combines with J gene TRBJ2-3; tentatively, D is TRBD2 (6 bases). The ends were cut back, 9 bases at V and 3 bases at J, with 16 bases in the middle. Per the germline V gene, CDR1 is MDHEN and CDR2 is SYDVKM. The CDR3 consists of 14 residues. The DNA of the CDR3 is TGTGCCAGTCAACTAGGAGGGAGGACAGATACGCAGTATTTT. Amino acids: CASQLGGRTDTQYF.

The chain recombines TRBV7-9 with TRBJ1-2; D unresolved. Germline V CDR1 and CDR2: SEHNR, FQNEAQ (reference sequence). This CDR3 spans 13 amino acids. With 1 base removed from V and 4 bases from J, the gap between germline ends came to 7 bases. The CDR3 spells CASSLGNVYGYTF. CDR3 in DNA: TGTGCCAGCAGCTTAGGCAACGTCTATGGCTACACCTTC. The full variable domain, its missing parts supplied by reference TRBV7-9 and TRBJ1-2, is DTGVSQNPRHKITKRGQNVTFRCDPISEHNRLYWYRQTLGQGPEFLTYFQNEAQLEKSRLLSDRFSAERPKGSFSTLEIQRTEQGDSAMYLCASSLGNVYGYTFGSGTRLTVV.

Many counts were recorded for this clonotype. The V call is TRBV27, the J call TRBJ2-1; 9 nucleotides match TRBD2. The CDR3 is 15 amino acids. Germline assignment: CDR1 MNHEY and CDR2 SMNVEV (reference sequence). The junction had 4 bases not matched to a gene; V was cut back by 4 bases and J by 3 bases. CDR3 in amino acids: CASSSRLAVYNEQFF. The CDR3 nucleotides read TGTGCCAGCAGTTCCCGACTAGCGGTCTACAATGAGCAGTTCTTC.

This clonotype was picked up many times. The rearrangement uses TRBV2 and TRBJ1-2; no clear D gene. CDR3 length: 13 residues. Germline loops: CDR1 SNHLY, CDR2 FYNNEI. Trimming took 5 bases from V and 1 from J, leaving 8 bases between them. The CDR3 DNA is TGTGCCAGCAGTCCTGACCATAACTATGGCTACACCTTC. It codes for CASSPDHNYGYTF.

This clonotype has just a few counts. The DNA for the CDR3 is TGTGCCAGCAGCTTAACCCCGGGACAGGGGGTCTACGAGCAGTACTTC. Protein: CASSLTPGQGVYEQYF. The chain links TRBV7-2 to TRBJ2-7; the match to TRBD1 covers 11 bases. CDR3 length: 16 amino acids. CDR1 SGHTA and CDR2 FQGNSA come from the germline V gene. With V trimmed by 2 bases and J by 3 bases, 6 bases remained unmatched.

This clonotype was seen a handful of times. The V gene is TRBV12-3 or TRBV12-4, the J gene TRBJ1-1; D is uncertain. V lost 8 bases to trimming and J lost 0 bases, with 7 bases between them. The CDR3 is 12 amino acids. The CDR3 DNA follows: TGTGCCAGCGGGTACATGAACACTGAAGCTTTCTTT. Amino acids: CASGYMNTEAFF.

The J gene is TRBJ1-2, the V gene TRBV12-3 or TRBV12-4, with D tentatively TRBD1 (6 bases). The CDR3 runs 14 residues. Trimming removed 4 bases from V and 4 bases from J, with 13 bases in between. The chain's CDR3 is CASSSDQGSYGYTF. In DNA form, the CDR3 reads TGTGCCAGCAGTTCAGATCAGGGGAGCTATGGCTACACCTTC.

The CDR3 spells CAISESGNFNQPQHF. The CDR3, as DNA: TGTGCCATCAGTGAGTCGGGTAATTTCAATCAGCCCCAGCATTTT. The chain combines TRBV10-3 with TRBJ1-5; D gene unclear. The length of the CDR3 is 15 residues. The V gene lost 0 bases and the J gene lost 3 bases, with 9 bases spanning the gap. Per the germline V gene, CDR1 is ENHRY and CDR2 is SYGVKD.

V and J are TRBV18 and TRBJ1-1; D not resolved. The germline CDR1 and CDR2 sequences are KGHSH and LQKENI. Deletions cut 1 base from V and 6 bases from J, with 3 bases between. The CDR3 covers 11 residues. The CDR3 region has the DNA TGTGCCAGCTCACCACTGGCTGAAGCTTTCTTT. Its translation: CASSPLAEAFF.

This clonotype was seen more than once but under ten times. The chain couples TRBV14 to TRBJ2-2; D is possibly TRBD2 (5 bases). Trimming took 4 bases from V and 3 from J, leaving 18 bases between them. The germline V gene has CDR1 SGHDN and CDR2 FVKESK. The CDR3 spans 17 residues. The CDR3 DNA reads as TGTGCCAGCAGCCGACGACCTACTAGTTTGGACACCGGGGAGCTGTTTTTT. Protein product: CASSRRPTSLDTGELFF.

This clonotype was recorded only once. The V call is TRBV13, the J call TRBJ1-5; 8 bases map to TRBD1. V trimming: 5 bases; J trimming: 6 bases; junction bases outside the gene matches: 15. The CDR3 has 17 residues. Germline loops: CDR1 PRHDT, CDR2 FYEKMQ (reference sequence). The CDR3, as DNA: TGTGCCAGCAGCCTTACTTACGGCGACAGGGGAAGTCAGCCCCAGCATTTT. Protein product: CASSLTYGDRGSQPQHF.